This T cell receptor (beta chain) was profiled in a study of cytomegalovirus exposure and HLA in healthy donors. General study findings and limits: Donors belonging to an Asian-associated ancestry cluster reportedly showed fewer N-insertions in productive TCRs than the approximately 640-donor mean, according to what a later analysis found.

13 Jbeta primers and 60 Vbeta primers were used for the PCR. The method was immunoSEQ multiplex PCR; TCRdb's version includes in-frame clones alone and lacks a portion of them. The sample carries roughly 250,000 clones, over 70% recorded once. On this clone itself: The antigen is undetermined.

This CDR3 is 13 amino acids long. V was pared by 9 bases and J by 4 bases, with 8 bases of the junction left unmatched. The V gene's germline CDR1 is MGHDK and CDR2 SYGVNS. The V call is TRBV25-1, the J call TRBJ1-2, with 7 bases identical to TRBD1. The sample comprised PBMCs. The source is a girl aged 2 to 10 in good health and CMV-seronegative. The CDR3 DNA reads TGTGCCAGTCGGGACAGCTCGTTCTATGGCTACACCTTC. It yields the protein CASRDSSFYGYTF.